This entry lists 21 T cell receptor beta chains sequenced from one sample in a study of blood T cell repertoires in COVID-19. Profiled with immunoSEQ multiplex PCR; TCRdb holds only in-frame clones, not every one. This sample has approximately 220,000 clones, with about four fifths found just once. Sequencing was performed on PBMCs or T cells enriched from blood (not recorded which). The receptor source for this set is a woman aged 35 to 49 with acute COVID-19.

This chain connects TRBV18 to TRBJ2-7; 7 bases line up with TRBD1. Germline lookup yields CDR1 KGHSH and CDR2 LQKENI. Trimming cost V 3 bases and J 3 bases; bases outside gene matches: 11. The CDR3 has 16 residues. The CDR3 spells CASSPTRTTGYYEQYF. CDR3 in DNA: TGTGCCAGCTCACCCACCCGAACGACAGGGTACTACGAGCAGTACTTC.

The chain carries TRBV29-1 and TRBJ1-2; TRBD1 aligns across 7 bases. The CDR3 contains 12 residues. The germline V gene has CDR1 SQVTM and CDR2 ANQGSEA. This CDR3 reads CGAGGSFYGYTF. In DNA form, the CDR3 reads TGCGGCGCAGGGGGATCTTTCTATGGCTACACCTTC.

The rearrangement joins TRBV2 to TRBJ2-2, with unresolved D. V was clipped by 8 bases and J by 3 bases, with 13 bases between them. The CDR3 runs 14 residues. CDR1 is SNHLY, CDR2 FYNNEI, per germline. CDR3: CASWLGGDTGELFF. The CDR3 DNA follows: TGTGCCAGCTGGTTAGGCGGCGACACCGGGGAGCTGTTTTTT.

Note on this clone: The germline gene is not matched at one end of the junction; a read error may be the cause. The chain couples TRBV7-9 to TRBJ1-1; 7 bases line up with TRBD1. The germline gives CDR1 SEHNR, CDR2 FQNEAQ (reference sequence). This CDR3 has 14 amino acids. CDR3 coding DNA: TGTGCCAGCAGCTCGACAGGGAGAAACACTGGAGCTTTCTTT. Amino acid sequence: CASSSTGRNTGAFF.

This clone was observed a single time. The rearrangement uses TRBV6-5 and TRBJ2-1; 11 bases fit TRBD2. The CDR3 consists of 13 residues. Germline loops: CDR1 MNHEY, CDR2 SVGAGI. After removal of 2 bases from V and 12 bases from J, the junction contained 3 bases not matched to a gene. DNA for the CDR3: TGTGCCAGCAGTTACCTAGCGGGGGGTGGGCAGTTCTTC. It specifies CASSYLAGGGQFF.

This clone appeared a single time. The chain joins TRBV11-2 to TRBJ1-2; D unresolved. V was trimmed by 5 bases and J by 0 bases, leaving 13 bases between them. Germline V gives CDR1 SGHAT, CDR2 FQNNGV. This CDR3 is 15 amino acids long. Here the CDR3 DNA reads TGTGCCAGCAGCCCACCCACCGGAGCTAACTATGGCTACACCTTC. This sequence encodes CASSPPTGANYGYTF.

V usage is TRBV4-2 and J usage is TRBJ2-3; a possible D gene is TRBD2 (5 bases). The germline V gene has CDR1 LGHNA and CDR2 YNFKEQ. The V end was cut by 1 base, the J end by 2 bases, with 10 bases between. CDR3 length: 15 amino acids. DNA of the CDR3: TGTGCCAGCAGCCAAGCGGGGTCCCCCACAGATACGCAGTATTTT. This gives the protein CASSQAGSPTDTQYF.

This clone occurred a few times. CDR3 DNA: TGTGCCAGCAGCAAAGCGAGCGGGAGGGACACCGGGGAGCTGTTTTTT. Its protein product is CASSKASGRDTGELFF. This chain uses TRBV21-1 with TRBJ2-2; TRBD2 is the table's D call, not checked against the DNA. TRBV21-1 is listed as a pseudogene. CDR3 length: 16 residues.

The chain employs TRBV19 and TRBJ2-5; D call uncertain. This CDR3 is built from 13 residues. Trimming removed 5 bases at V and 0 bases at J, with 7 bases between. Germline V CDR1 and CDR2: LNHDA, SQIVND (reference sequence). This CDR3 is CASSRAYQETQYF. CDR3 sequence (DNA): TGTGCCAGTAGTCGAGCGTACCAAGAGACCCAGTACTTC.

This clone was detected only once. The rearrangement joins TRBV19 to TRBJ2-1, with D unresolved. The CDR3 runs 15 residues. Germline CDR1 is LNHDA and CDR2 is SQIVND (reference sequence). Between the trimmed V and J ends, which lost 6 bases and 2 bases, there was a span of 14 bases. As DNA, the CDR3 is TGTGCCAGTAGCCCCGACAATCGCCCCTACAATGAGCAGTTCTTC. Translating it yields CASSPDNRPYNEQFF. Using reference TRBV19 and TRBJ2-1 for the parts outside the CDR3, the full variable domain is DGGITQSPKYLFRKEGQNVTLSCEQNLNHDAMYWYRQDPGQGLRLIYYSQIVNDFQKGDIAEGYSVSREKKESFPLTVTSAQKNPTAFYLCASSPDNRPYNEQFFGPGTRLTVL.

The rearrangement links TRBV30 to TRBJ1-1; D remains ambiguous. Trimming removed 1 base from V and 5 bases from J, with 8 bases in between. From germline, CDR1 is GTSNPN and CDR2 SVGIG (reference sequence). The CDR3 extends over 12 amino acids. The CDR3 is CAWSDRLTEAFF. In DNA, the CDR3 is TGTGCCTGGAGTGATCGGTTAACTGAAGCTTTCTTT.

The V call is TRBV27, the J call TRBJ2-1; 14 bases line up with TRBD2. Germline CDR1 MNHEY, CDR2 SMNVEV (reference sequence). This CDR3 is built from 17 residues. Germline trimming cut 6 bases from V and 7 bases from J; bases unmatched to any gene: 11. CDR3 coding DNA: TGTGCCAGCAGAGCCGGGACTAGCGGGGGCCTCACAAATGAGCAGTTCTTC. It yields the protein CASRAGTSGGLTNEQFF.

The chain employs TRBV4-1 and TRBJ2-3; 7 positions match TRBD2. CDR3 length: 17 residues. Looked up from germline, CDR1 is MGHRA and CDR2 is YSYEKL. The J segment lost 0 bases and the V segment lost 3 bases, leaving 9 bases of the junction unmatched. The CDR3 DNA reads as TGCGCCAGCAGCCATTTTCCGGGGGGACTTAGCACAGATACGCAGTATTTT. Translation: CASSHFPGGLSTDTQYF.

In this sample, this clone turned up a few times. V is TRBV11-2 and J is TRBJ2-7, with D hard to call. Germline V gene sequence: CDR1 SGHAT, CDR2 FQNNGV. This CDR3 comprises 14 residues. The V end lost 6 bases, the J end lost 3 bases, and 15 bases lay between the germline ends. The DNA of the CDR3 is TGTGCCAGCAGTACACCGTTCACGTTCTACGAGCAGTACTTC. Translating it yields CASSTPFTFYEQYF.

V usage is TRBV16 and J usage is TRBJ2-2; perhaps TRBD2 as D (5 bases). V lost 2 bases, J lost 4 bases, and 8 bases lay in between. The length of the CDR3 is 14 residues. CDR1 is KGHSY and CDR2 is FQNENV in the germline V gene. Here the CDR3 DNA reads TGTGCCAGCAGCCAACATGGGAGCACCGGGGAGCTGTTTTTT. It yields the protein CASSQHGSTGELFF. Full variable domain (missing parts from reference TRBV16 and TRBJ2-2): GEEVAQTPKHLVRGEGQKAKLYCAPIKGHSYVFWYQQVLKNEFKFLISFQNENVFDETGMPKERFSAKCLPNSPCSLEIQATKLEDSAVYFCASSQHGSTGELFFGEGSRLTVL.

In nucleotides, the CDR3 is TGTGCCAGCAGTCCACCGGGACGGGAGTTGGGCGAGCAGTACTTC. Amino acid sequence: CASSPPGRELGEQYF. The chain couples TRBV6-5 to TRBJ2-7; possible D gene TRBD2, 6 bases. Germline V gene sequence: CDR1 MNHEY, CDR2 SVGAGI. The ends were cut back, 5 bases at V and 6 bases at J, with 20 bases in the middle. The CDR3 consists of 15 residues.

This clone has more than one count but fewer than ten. V and J are TRBV7-9 and TRBJ2-7; TRBD2 matches at 10 bases. CDR1 is SEHNR, CDR2 FQNEAQ, per germline (reference sequence). The CDR3 is made up of 16 amino acids. V dropped 4 bases and J dropped 0; count of bases not matched to a gene: 6. The CDR3 reads CASSSLGLADSYEQYF. CDR3 DNA: TGTGCCAGCAGCTCCCTCGGACTAGCGGACTCCTACGAGCAGTACTTC.

The gene calls are TRBV6-5 and TRBJ1-5, with D perhaps TRBD1 (5 bases). The V and J ends lost 5 bases and 0 bases respectively, with 11 bases between them. CDR1 and CDR2 (germline): MNHEY, SVGAGI. The CDR3 loop spans 15 amino acids. CDR3 in DNA: TGTGCCAGCAGTCAGACAGTTAATAGCAATCAGCCCCAGCATTTT. Residues: CASSQTVNSNQPQHF.

The CDR3 coding sequence is TGTGCCAGCAGTTCCTCGGGCGGGGACCAAGAGACCCAGTACTTC. Translation: CASSSSGGDQETQYF. The chain couples TRBV28 to TRBJ2-5; TRBD2 might be the D (6 bases). Trimming took off 4 bases at V and 0 bases at J, with 12 bases between the two ends. This CDR3 comprises 15 residues. Looked up from germline, CDR1 is MDHEN and CDR2 is SYDVKM.

On this clone: Distinct nucleotide sequences in the sample also encode this CDR3. The V call is TRBV6-5, the J call TRBJ2-6; a possible D gene is TRBD1 (6 bases). The CDR3 runs to 15 residues. The germline CDR1 and CDR2 sequences are MNHEY and SVGAGI. V was trimmed by 6 bases and J by 0 bases, leaving 9 bases between them. The CDR3 loop is CASSLTGSGANVLTF. In DNA, the CDR3 is TGTGCCAGCAGCCTGACAGGCTCTGGGGCCAACGTCCTGACTTTC.

This clone has only one observation. The V call is TRBV15, the J call TRBJ2-7; TRBD1 matches 9 bases. Losses at the gene ends were 1 base for V and 4 bases for J; bases not matched to a gene: 5. Germline CDR1 LNHNV, CDR2 YYDKDF (reference sequence). This CDR3 is 15 amino acids long. CDR3 DNA: TGTGCCACCAGCAGAGCCGGACAGGGGATATACGAGCAGTACTTC. This encodes CATSRAGQGIYEQYF.